This T cell receptor beta chain originates from a study of OX40 agonist ivuxolimab in advanced cancers. Notes on the research overall: The costimulatory receptor OX40 (CD134) was targeted by ivuxolimab, a fully human IgG2 agonistic monoclonal antibody. Intravenous ivuxolimab was administered to patients every 2 weeks at six dose levels: 0.01, 0.1, 0.3, 1.5, 3 and 10 mg/kg. Among the roughly 54 dose-escalation patients, 19 had hepatocellular carcinoma, roughly 15 melanoma, 9 renal cell carcinoma and 9 head and neck cancer. The dose-escalation cohort was roughly 87% male with a mean age of about 58 years, ranging from about 23 to 85. Patients were allowed to have had prior anti-PD-1, anti-PD-L1 or anti-CTLA-4 therapy, and 40% to 45% of the dose-escalation patients had previously received checkpoint inhibitors. Partial responses occurred in three dose-escalation patients, of whom one had hepatocellular carcinoma and two had cutaneous melanoma. Peripheral TCRbeta sequencing was intended to test whether TCR sequence diversity was altered and clonal T-cell expansion was caused by ivuxolimab. The paper covers the monotherapy dose-escalation part of the phase I ivuxolimab trial, which included N ≈ 57 patients.

Summary of the overall study and its limitations: Low levels of normalized T-cell clonal expansion were also seen in some patients who did not respond. The antigen specificity of the peripheral T cells that underwent clonal expansion was not determined. On average, CD8+ T cells showed more expanded clones than CD4+ T cells after ivuxolimab. At doses of 0.1 to 3.0 mg/kg, clonal expansion of both CD4+ and CD8+ T cells in blood was seen between baseline and week 6. In the 0.1-3.0 mg/kg groups, partial responders were among the patients with the lowest normalized peripheral clonal expansion, particularly in CD8+ T cells.

A note on this clone: No antigen is known for it. The sample holds no much larger clone one base away, and base qualities are not on file.

To sequence the TCRbeta CDR3 region, genomic DNA was isolated from the sorted cells. TCRbeta CDR3 regions were sequenced using the immunoSEQ Assay. TCRdb mirrors the immuneACCESS table, restricted to in-frame sequences. Some clones are absent from its copies; in checked studies, under half trace to an unresolved V gene, and the reason for the others is unknown. This sample comprises about 60,000 clones, 86% of them detected only once. About 3.9% of the sample rests with the top ten. The trial excluded patients who had a history of autoimmune disease or were on systemic immunosuppression. Peripheral blood for TCR sequencing was collected from all dose cohorts at baseline, on cycle 4 day 1, and on cycle 7 day 1. The samples were drawn from a first-in-human, open-label, multicenter phase I dose-escalation trial of ivuxolimab. The trial enrolled adults with locally advanced or metastatic head and neck squamous cell, hepatocellular, melanoma or renal cell carcinoma. Before TCR sequencing, CD4+ T cells and CD8+ T cells from peripheral blood were sorted into separate populations.

The germline V end is reduced by 4 bases and the J end by 4 bases; junction bases left unmatched: 5. The CDR3 contains 14 residues, cysteine and phenylalanine counted. Solely the CDR3 DNA is kept, with 42 bases framed from the first base. Taken from the germline V gene, the CDR1 and CDR2 loops are SGHVS and FQNEAQ. Source: CD4+ or CD8+ T cells sorted from blood, taken in a trial of the OX40 agonist ivuxolimab. Rearrangement joined TRBV7-8 to TRBJ2-5, with 8 bases aligning to TRBD1. This receptor was taken from an adult with an advanced solid tumor such as melanoma, head and neck, liver or kidney cancer. CDR3 region: CASSYTGGIETQYF. The nucleotide sequence is given as TGTGCCAGCAGCTACACAGGGGGAATAGAGACCCAGTACTTC.